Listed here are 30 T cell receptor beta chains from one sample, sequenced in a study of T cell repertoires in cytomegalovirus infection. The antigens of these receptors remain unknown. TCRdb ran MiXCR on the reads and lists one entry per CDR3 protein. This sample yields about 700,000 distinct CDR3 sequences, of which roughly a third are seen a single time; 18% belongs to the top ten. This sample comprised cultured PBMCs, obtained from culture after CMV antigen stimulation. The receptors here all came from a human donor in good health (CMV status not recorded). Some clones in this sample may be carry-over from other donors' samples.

CDR3 DNA sequence: TGTGCCATCAAACGGGACTACCTAACTAGCACAGATACGCAGTATTTT. It yields the protein CAIKRDYLTSTDTQYF. The chain employs TRBV10-3 and TRBJ2-3; the match to TRBD2 covers 7 bases. With V trimmed by 7 bases and J by 0 bases, 10 bases remained unmatched. The CDR3 has 16 amino acids. The germline CDR1 and CDR2 sequences are ENHRY and SYGVKD.

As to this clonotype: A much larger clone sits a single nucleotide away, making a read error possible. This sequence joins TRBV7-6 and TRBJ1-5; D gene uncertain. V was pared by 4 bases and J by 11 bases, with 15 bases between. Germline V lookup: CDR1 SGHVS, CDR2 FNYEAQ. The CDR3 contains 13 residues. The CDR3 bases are TGTGCCAGCAGCTCACTCCCCCGTGAGTCCCAGCATTTT. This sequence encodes CASSSLPRESQHF.

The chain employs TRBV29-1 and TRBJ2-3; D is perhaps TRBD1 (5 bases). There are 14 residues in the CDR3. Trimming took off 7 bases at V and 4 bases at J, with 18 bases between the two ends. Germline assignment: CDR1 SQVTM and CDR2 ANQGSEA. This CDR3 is CSARLSLGPDTQYF. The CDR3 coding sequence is TGCAGCGCCCGGTTGAGCCTGGGGCCAGATACGCAGTATTTT.

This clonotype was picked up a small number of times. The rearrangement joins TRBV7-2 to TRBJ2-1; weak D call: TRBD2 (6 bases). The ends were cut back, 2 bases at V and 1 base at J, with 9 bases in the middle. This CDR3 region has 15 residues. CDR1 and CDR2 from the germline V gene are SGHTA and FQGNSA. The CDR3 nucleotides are TGTGCCAGCAGCTTAACCGGGACTTCCTACAATGAGCAGTTCTTC. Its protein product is CASSLTGTSYNEQFF. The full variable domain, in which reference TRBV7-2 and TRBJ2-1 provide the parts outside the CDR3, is GAGVSQSPSNKVTEKGKDVELRCDPISGHTALYWYRQSLGQGLEFLIYFQGNSAPDKSGLPSDRFSAERTGGSVSTLTIQRTQQEDSAVYLCASSLTGTSYNEQFFGPGTRLTVL.

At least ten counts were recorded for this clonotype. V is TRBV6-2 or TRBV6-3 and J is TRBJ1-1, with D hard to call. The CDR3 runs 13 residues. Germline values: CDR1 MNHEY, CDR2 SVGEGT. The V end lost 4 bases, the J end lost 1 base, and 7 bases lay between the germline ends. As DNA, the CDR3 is TGTGCCAGCAGTTCATACGGGAACACTGAAGCTTTCTTT. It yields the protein CASSSYGNTEAFF.

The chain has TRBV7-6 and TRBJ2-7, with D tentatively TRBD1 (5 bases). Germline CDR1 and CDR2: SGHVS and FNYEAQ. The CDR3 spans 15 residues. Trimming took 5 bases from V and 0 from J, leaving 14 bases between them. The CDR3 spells CASSRGNFDSYEQYF. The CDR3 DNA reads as TGTGCCAGCAGCAGGGGCAATTTTGACTCCTACGAGCAGTACTTC.

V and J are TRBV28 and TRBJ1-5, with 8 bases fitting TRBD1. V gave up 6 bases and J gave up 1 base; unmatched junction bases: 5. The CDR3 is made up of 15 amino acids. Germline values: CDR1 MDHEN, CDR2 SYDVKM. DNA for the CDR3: TGTGCCAGCAGACCAGGGGGCGCGAGCAATCAGCCCCAGCATTTT. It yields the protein CASRPGGASNQPQHF.

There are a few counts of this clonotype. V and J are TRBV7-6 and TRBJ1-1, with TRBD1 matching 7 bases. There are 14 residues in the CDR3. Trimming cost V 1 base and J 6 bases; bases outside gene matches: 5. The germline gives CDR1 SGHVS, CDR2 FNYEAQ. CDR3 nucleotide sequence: TGTGCCAGCAGCTTAGGGGGACAGTCTCCTGAAGCTTTCTTT. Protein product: CASSLGGQSPEAFF.

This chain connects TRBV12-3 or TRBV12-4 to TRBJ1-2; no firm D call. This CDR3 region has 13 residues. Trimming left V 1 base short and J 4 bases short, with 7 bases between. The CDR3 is CASSLGFLYGYTF. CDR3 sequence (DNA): TGTGCCAGCAGTTTAGGGTTCCTCTATGGCTACACCTTC.

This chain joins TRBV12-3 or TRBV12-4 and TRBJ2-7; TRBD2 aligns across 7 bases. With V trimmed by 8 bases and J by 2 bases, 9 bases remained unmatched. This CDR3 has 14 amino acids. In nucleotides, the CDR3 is TGTGCCAGCCGGTTGAGCGGGACGACCTACGAGCAGTACTTC. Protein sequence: CASRLSGTTYEQYF.

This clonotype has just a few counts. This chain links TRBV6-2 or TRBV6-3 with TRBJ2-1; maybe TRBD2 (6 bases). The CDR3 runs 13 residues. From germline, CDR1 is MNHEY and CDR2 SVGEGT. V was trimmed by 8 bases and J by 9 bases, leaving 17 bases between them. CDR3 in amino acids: CASYRGGASEQFF. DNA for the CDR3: TGTGCCAGCTATAGGGGAGGAGCAAGTGAGCAGTTCTTC.

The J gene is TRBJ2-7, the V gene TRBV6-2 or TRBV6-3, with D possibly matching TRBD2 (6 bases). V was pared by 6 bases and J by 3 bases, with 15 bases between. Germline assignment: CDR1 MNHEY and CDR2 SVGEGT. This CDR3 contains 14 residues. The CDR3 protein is CASRGLADIYEQYF. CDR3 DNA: TGTGCCAGCAGGGGATTAGCGGATATCTACGAGCAGTACTTC.

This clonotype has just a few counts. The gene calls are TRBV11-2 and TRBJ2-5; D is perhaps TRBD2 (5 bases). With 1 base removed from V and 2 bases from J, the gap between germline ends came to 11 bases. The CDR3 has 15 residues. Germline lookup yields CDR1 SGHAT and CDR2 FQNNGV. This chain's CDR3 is CASSLAPTIQETQYF. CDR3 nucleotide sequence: TGTGCCAGCAGCTTAGCCCCGACTATACAAGAGACCCAGTACTTC.

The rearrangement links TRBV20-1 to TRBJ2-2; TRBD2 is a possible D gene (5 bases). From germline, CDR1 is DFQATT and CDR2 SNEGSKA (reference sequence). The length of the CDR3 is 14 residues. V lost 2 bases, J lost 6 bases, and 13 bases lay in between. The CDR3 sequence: CSARRDRGPGELFF. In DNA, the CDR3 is TGCAGTGCTAGACGCGACCGGGGTCCCGGGGAGCTGTTTTTT.

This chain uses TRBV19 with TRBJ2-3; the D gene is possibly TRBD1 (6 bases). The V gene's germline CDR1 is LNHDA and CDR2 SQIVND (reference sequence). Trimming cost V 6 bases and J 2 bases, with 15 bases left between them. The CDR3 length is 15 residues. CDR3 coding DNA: TGTGCCAGTAGACGCCGGGACACTTCCACAGATACGCAGTATTTT. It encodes CASRRRDTSTDTQYF.

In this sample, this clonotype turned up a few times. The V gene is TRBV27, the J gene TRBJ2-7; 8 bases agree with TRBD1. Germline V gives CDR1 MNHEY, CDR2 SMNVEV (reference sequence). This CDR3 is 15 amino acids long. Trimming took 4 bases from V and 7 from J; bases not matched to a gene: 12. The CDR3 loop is CASSSWPQGATEQYF. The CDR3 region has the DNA TGTGCCAGCAGTTCGTGGCCCCAGGGGGCTACGGAGCAGTACTTC.

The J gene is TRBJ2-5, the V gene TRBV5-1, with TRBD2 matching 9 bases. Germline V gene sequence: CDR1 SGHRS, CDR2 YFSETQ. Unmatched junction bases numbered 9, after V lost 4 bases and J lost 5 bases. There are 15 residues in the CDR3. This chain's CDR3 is CASSDGTSQRETQYF. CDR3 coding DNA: TGCGCCAGCAGCGACGGGACTAGCCAGCGGGAGACCCAGTACTTC.

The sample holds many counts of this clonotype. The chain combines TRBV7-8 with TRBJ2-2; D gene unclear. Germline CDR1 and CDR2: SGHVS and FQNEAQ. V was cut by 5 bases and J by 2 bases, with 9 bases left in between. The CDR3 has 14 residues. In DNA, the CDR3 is TGTGCCAGCAGCGGGATAACAAACACCGGGGAGCTGTTTTTT. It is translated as CASSGITNTGELFF. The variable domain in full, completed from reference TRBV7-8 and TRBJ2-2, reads GAGVSQSPRYKVAKRGQDVALRCDPISGHVSLFWYQQALGQGPEFLTYFQNEAQLDKSGLPSDRFFAERPEGSVSTLKIQRTQQEDSAVYLCASSGITNTGELFFGEGSRLTVL.

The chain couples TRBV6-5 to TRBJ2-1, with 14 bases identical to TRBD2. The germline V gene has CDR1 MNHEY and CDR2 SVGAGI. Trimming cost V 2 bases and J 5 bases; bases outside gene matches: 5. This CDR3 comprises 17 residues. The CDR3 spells CASSYGLAGGDNNEQFF. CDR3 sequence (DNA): TGTGCCAGCAGTTACGGACTAGCGGGAGGAGATAACAATGAGCAGTTCTTC.

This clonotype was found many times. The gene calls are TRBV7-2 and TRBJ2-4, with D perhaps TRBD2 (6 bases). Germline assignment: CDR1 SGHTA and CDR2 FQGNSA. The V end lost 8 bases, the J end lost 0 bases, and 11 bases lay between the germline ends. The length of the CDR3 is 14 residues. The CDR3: CASSTGVAKNIQYF. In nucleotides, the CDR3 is TGTGCCAGCTCCACGGGGGTAGCCAAAAACATTCAGTACTTC. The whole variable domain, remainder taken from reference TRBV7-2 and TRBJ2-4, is GAGVSQSPSNKVTEKGKDVELRCDPISGHTALYWYRQSLGQGLEFLIYFQGNSAPDKSGLPSDRFSAERTGGSVSTLTIQRTQQEDSAVYLCASSTGVAKNIQYFGAGTRLSVL.

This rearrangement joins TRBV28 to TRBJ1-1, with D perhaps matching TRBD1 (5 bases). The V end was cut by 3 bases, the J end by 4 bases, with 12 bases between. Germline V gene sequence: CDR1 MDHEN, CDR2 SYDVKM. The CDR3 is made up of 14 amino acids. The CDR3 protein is CASSFNLGRTEAFF. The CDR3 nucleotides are TGTGCCAGCAGTTTCAATCTGGGGCGCACTGAAGCTTTCTTT.

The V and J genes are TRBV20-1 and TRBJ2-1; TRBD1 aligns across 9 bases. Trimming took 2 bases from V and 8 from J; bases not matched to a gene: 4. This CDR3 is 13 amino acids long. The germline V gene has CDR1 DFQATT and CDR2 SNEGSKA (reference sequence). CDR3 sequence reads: CSARKQGAYEQFF. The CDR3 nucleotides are TGCAGTGCTAGAAAACAGGGGGCCTATGAGCAGTTCTTC.

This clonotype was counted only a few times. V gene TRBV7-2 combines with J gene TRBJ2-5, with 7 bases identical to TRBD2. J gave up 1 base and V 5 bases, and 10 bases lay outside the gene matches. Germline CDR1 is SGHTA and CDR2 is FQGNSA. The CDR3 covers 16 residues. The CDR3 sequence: CASSRGLPSSQETQYF. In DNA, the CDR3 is TGTGCCAGCAGCCGGGGACTACCCTCTTCCCAAGAGACCCAGTACTTC.

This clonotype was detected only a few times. The CDR3 DNA is TGTGCCAGCAGTTGGACAGGGGGCCCTTCCGAGCAGTACTTC. Protein sequence: CASSWTGGPSEQYF. The gene calls are TRBV12-3 or TRBV12-4 and TRBJ2-7, with 11 bases fitting TRBD1. The length of the CDR3 is 14 residues. The J segment lost 6 bases and the V segment lost 4 bases, leaving 5 bases of the junction unmatched.

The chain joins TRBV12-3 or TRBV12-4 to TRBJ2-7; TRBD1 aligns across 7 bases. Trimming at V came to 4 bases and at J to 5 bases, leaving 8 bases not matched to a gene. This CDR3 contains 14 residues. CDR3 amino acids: CASSYTGTAHEQYF. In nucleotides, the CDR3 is TGTGCCAGCAGTTATACCGGGACAGCTCACGAGCAGTACTTC.

CDR3 coding DNA: TGCAGCGTCCAGACTAGACTTAGAAATACGCAGTATTTT. It is translated as CSVQTRLRNTQYF. The chain is built from TRBV29-1 and TRBJ2-3; D might be TRBD2 (6 bases). From germline, CDR1 is SQVTM and CDR2 ANQGSEA. CDR3 length: 13 residues. Trimming took 6 bases from V and 7 from J, leaving 17 bases between them.

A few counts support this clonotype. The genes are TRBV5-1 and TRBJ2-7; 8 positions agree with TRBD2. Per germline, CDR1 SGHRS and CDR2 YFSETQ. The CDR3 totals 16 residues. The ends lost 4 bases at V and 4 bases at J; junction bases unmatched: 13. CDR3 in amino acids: CASSPGLAGSGYEQYF. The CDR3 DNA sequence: TGCGCCAGCAGCCCAGGACTAGCTGGGAGCGGTTACGAGCAGTACTTC. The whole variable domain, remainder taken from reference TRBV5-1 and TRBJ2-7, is KAGVTQTPRYLIKTRGQQVTLSCSPISGHRSVSWYQQTPGQGLQFLFEYFSETQRNKGNFPGRFSGRQFSNSRSEMNVSTLELGDSALYLCASSPGLAGSGYEQYFGPGTRLTVT.

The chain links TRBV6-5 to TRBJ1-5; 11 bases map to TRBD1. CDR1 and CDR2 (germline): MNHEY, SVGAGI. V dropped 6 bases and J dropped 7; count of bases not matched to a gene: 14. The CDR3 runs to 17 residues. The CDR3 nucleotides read TGTGCCAGCAGGCGGACAGGGGGCGCGGAGTCGGACCAGCCCCAGCATTTT. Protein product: CASRRTGGAESDQPQHF.

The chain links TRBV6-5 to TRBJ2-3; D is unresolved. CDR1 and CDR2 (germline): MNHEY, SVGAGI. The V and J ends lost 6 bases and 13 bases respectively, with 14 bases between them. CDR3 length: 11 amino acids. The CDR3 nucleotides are TGTGCCAGCAGACCGGGCCCCCCGGAGTATTTT. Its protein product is CASRPGPPEYF.

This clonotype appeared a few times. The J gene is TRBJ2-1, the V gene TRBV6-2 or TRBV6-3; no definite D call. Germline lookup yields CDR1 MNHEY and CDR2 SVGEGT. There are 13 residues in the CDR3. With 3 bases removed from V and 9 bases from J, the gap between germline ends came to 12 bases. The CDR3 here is CASSYYSPGEQFF. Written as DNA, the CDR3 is TGTGCCAGCAGTTATTACTCCCCCGGTGAGCAGTTCTTC.